This paragraph covers one T cell receptor beta chain sequence. These data originate in a study of blood T cell repertoires in COVID-19. Turning to the study itself: PBMCs, B-cell-depleted T cells, or T cells were the source of the cDNA or gDNA that made up the material.

Data came from immunoSEQ multiplex PCR; TCRdb stores just in-frame clones and leaves some out. The repertoire holds tens of thousands of clones, with roughly 87% as singletons. V lost 6 bases, J lost 6 bases, and 11 bases lay in between. The CDR3 length is 12 residues. CDR1 is MNHNY, CDR2 SVGAGI, per germline (reference sequence). The chain has TRBV6-6 and TRBJ1-1, with no clear D. This sequence originates from a human donor with active COVID-19. The donor label of this sample is uncertain. Sequencing was done on a sample of peripheral blood. CDR3: CASSYVFPEAFF. The CDR3 DNA sequence: TGTGCCAGCAGCTACGTATTCCCTGAAGCTTTCTTT.